The 3 T cell receptor beta chains in this list originate from one sample, sequenced in a study of blood T cells in healthy people across ages. PCR was performed a second time for about 6 to 11 cycles using a sample-barcoded 5' primer and a J-beta primer mix. Using its own MiXCR run on the 5' RACE reads, TCRdb lists one record per CDR3 protein. The sample comprises about 1.4 million distinct CDR3 sequences, 45% to 70% of which are singletons, and 6.5% to 8% rests with the top ten. The sample comprised blood. The receptors were sampled from a young man in good health.

This CDR3 reads CASGTTGGFSGANVLTF. The CDR3 bases are TGTGCCAGCGGAACGACAGGGGGCTTCTCTGGGGCCAACGTCCTGACTTTC. The chain carries TRBV27 and TRBJ2-6, with TRBD1 matching 10 bases. Germline V gene data show CDR1 as MNHEY and CDR2 as SMNVEV (reference sequence). The CDR3 covers 17 residues. V gave up 8 bases and J gave up 0 bases; unmatched junction bases: 7. Drawing the rest from reference TRBV27 and TRBJ2-6, the complete variable domain is EAQVTQNPRYLITVTGKKLTVTCSQNMNHEYMSWYRQDPGLGLRQIYYSMNVEVTDKGDVPEGYKVSRKEKRNFPLILESPSPNQTSLYFCASGTTGGFSGANVLTFGAGSRLTVL.

The rearrangement links TRBV5-6 to TRBJ1-2; tentatively, D is TRBD1 (5 bases). Germline loops: CDR1 SGHDT, CDR2 YYEEEE. The CDR3 length is 14 residues. Trimming shortened V by 2 bases and J by 8 bases, and 16 bases separated the two germline ends. CDR3 sequence (DNA): TGTGCCAGCAGCTTCGGCCGAGGGGCTCAGGGCTACACCTTC. It is translated as CASSFGRGAQGYTF.

V gene TRBV15 combines with J gene TRBJ1-1, with a tentative D call TRBD1 (6 bases). The CDR3 sequence is 13 residues long. Per germline, CDR1 LNHNV and CDR2 YYDKDF (reference sequence). V was cut by 1 base and J by 6 bases, with 9 bases left in between. In DNA, the CDR3 is TGTGCCACCAGCAGAGGGGGGGCCCCTGAAGCTTTCTTT. This gives the protein CATSRGGAPEAFF.